This T cell receptor beta chain was obtained from a study of T cells after yellow fever vaccination. TCRdb recomputed calls from the 5' RACE reads with MiXCR, one row per CDR3 protein. The sample carries about 340,000 distinct CDR3 sequences, 12% recorded once. CDR1 is MNHEY and CDR2 is SVGEGT in the germline V gene. This CDR3 spans 16 amino acids. J lost 4 bases, V lost 0 bases, and 4 bases had no gene match. The rearrangement joins TRBV6-2 or TRBV6-3 to TRBJ2-2, with 8 bases fitting TRBD2. The material sequenced was CD4+ T cells sorted from PBMCs, taken 15 days after the yellow fever booster vaccination. This clonotype originated in a man aged 18 to 30 who received the YFV17D yellow fever vaccine. The CDR3 spells CASSYSNAGGTGELFF. In DNA, the CDR3 is TGTGCCAGCAGTTACTCGAATGCGGGAGGCACCGGGGAGCTGTTTTTT.